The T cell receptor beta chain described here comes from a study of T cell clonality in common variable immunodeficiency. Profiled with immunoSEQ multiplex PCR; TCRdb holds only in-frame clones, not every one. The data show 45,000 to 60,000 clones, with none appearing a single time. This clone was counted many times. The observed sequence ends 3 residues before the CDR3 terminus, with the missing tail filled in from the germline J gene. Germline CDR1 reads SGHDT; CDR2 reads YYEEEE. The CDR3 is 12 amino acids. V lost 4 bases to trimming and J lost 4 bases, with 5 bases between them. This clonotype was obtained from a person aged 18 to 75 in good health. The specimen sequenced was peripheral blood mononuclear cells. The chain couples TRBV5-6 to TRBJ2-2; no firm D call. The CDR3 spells CASSLSTGELFF. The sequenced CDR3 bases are TGTGCCAGCAGCCTGTCCACCGGGGAG.